This entry lists 14 T cell receptor beta chains sequenced from one sample in a study of cytomegalovirus exposure and HLA in healthy donors. Primers for the PCR totalled 60 Vbeta and 13 Jbeta. Measured with immunoSEQ multiplex PCR; TCRdb has only the in-frame clones, and not every one. The data show over 40,000 clones, with approximately 67% seen just once and roughly 6.3% held by the top ten. Sequencing was carried out using PBMCs. These receptors all stem from a man aged 25 to 40 in good health and CMV-seronegative.

The J gene is TRBJ2-7, the V gene TRBV15, with a tentative D call TRBD1 (6 bases). Per the germline V gene, CDR1 is LNHNV and CDR2 is YYDKDF (reference sequence). The CDR3 has 16 amino acids. V shed 0 bases and J shed 3 bases, with 15 bases lying between them. The CDR3 loop is CATSRESGTLNYEQYF. For the CDR3, the DNA is TGTGCCACCAGCAGAGAGTCCGGGACACTCAACTACGAGCAGTACTTC.

This chain connects TRBV29-1 to TRBJ2-5; D perhaps matches TRBD1 (6 bases). The CDR3 extends over 12 amino acids. The germline V gene encodes CDR1 SQVTM and CDR2 ANQGSEA. The V gene lost 7 bases and the J gene lost 0 bases, with 9 bases spanning the gap. CDR3 protein: CSAGHHQETQYF. CDR3 in DNA: TGCAGCGCGGGACACCACCAAGAGACCCAGTACTTC. Variable domain in full (rest from reference TRBV29-1 and TRBJ2-5): SAVISQKPSRDICQRGTSLTIQCQVDSQVTMMFWYRQQPGQSLTLIATANQGSEATYESGFVIDKFPISRPNLTFSTLTVSNMSPEDSSIYLCSAGHHQETQYFGPGTRLLVL.

The V and J genes are TRBV25-1 and TRBJ1-4, with 7 nucleotides matching TRBD1. CDR3 size: 15 residues. V lost 1 base, J lost 5 bases, and 4 bases stayed unmatched. The V gene's germline CDR1 is MGHDK and CDR2 SYGVNS. The CDR3, as DNA: TGTGCCAGCAGTGAATGGACAGGCCAAAATGAAAAACTGTTTTTT. This gives the protein CASSEWTGQNEKLFF.

This clone occurred a few times. V and J are TRBV7-6 and TRBJ2-7; D might be TRBD1 (5 bases). The CDR3 runs 14 residues. Germline V gene lookup returns CDR1 SGHVS and CDR2 FNYEAQ. The V and J ends lost 5 bases and 6 bases respectively, with 17 bases between them. CDR3: CASSPYLTGSEQYF. CDR3 sequence (DNA): TGTGCCAGCAGCCCTTACCTAACAGGATCCGAGCAGTACTTC.

This chain connects TRBV5-1 to TRBJ2-5; 7 nucleotides align to TRBD1. Germline V gene lookup returns CDR1 SGHRS and CDR2 YFSETQ. Germline trimming cut 0 bases from V and 5 bases from J; bases unmatched to any gene: 7. CDR3 size: 15 residues. CDR3 nucleotides: TGCGCCAGCAGCTTGGAGGGACAGATTTTCGAGACCCAGTACTTC. Encoded protein: CASSLEGQIFETQYF. Supplemented by reference TRBV5-1 and TRBJ2-5, the full variable domain reads KAGVTQTPRYLIKTRGQQVTLSCSPISGHRSVSWYQQTPGQGLQFLFEYFSETQRNKGNFPGRFSGRQFSNSRSEMNVSTLELGDSALYLCASSLEGQIFETQYFGPGTRLLVL.

This clone was detected a few times. CDR3 sequence (DNA): TGTGCCAGCAGTGGACAGGGGCAAGGGAACAATCAGCCCCAGCATTTT. Translation: CASSGQGQGNNQPQHF. The J gene is TRBJ1-5, the V gene TRBV6-1; the match to TRBD1 covers 8 bases. The CDR3 runs 16 residues. The V segment lost 4 bases and the J segment 3 bases; nucleotides outside the gene matches: 8. CDR1 and CDR2 from the germline V gene are MNHNS and SASEGT.

This chain links TRBV6-5 with TRBJ2-2, with 7 nucleotides matching TRBD2. The CDR3 contains 14 residues. Germline V gene lookup returns CDR1 MNHEY and CDR2 SVGAGI. With 6 bases clipped from V and 4 bases from J, the junction kept 5 bases outside the gene matches. The CDR3 protein is CASRPGGSTGELFF. Here the CDR3 DNA reads TGTGCCAGCAGGCCCGGGGGGAGCACCGGGGAGCTGTTTTTT.

The V call is TRBV4-1, the J call TRBJ1-5; no clear D gene. The CDR3 runs 15 residues. V was cut by 1 base and J by 0 bases, with 7 bases left in between. In germline, CDR1 is MGHRA, CDR2 YSYEKL. CDR3 nucleotides: TGCGCCAGCAGCCAAGTGGCCGTTAGCAATCAGCCCCAGCATTTT. Protein product: CASSQVAVSNQPQHF.

The chain carries TRBV5-1 and TRBJ2-1, with D unresolved. The germline V gene has CDR1 SGHRS and CDR2 YFSETQ. There are 12 residues in the CDR3. Trimming removed 4 bases from V and 9 bases from J, with 11 bases in between. The CDR3 nucleotides read TGCGCCAGCAGCCTCACCGCGAGTGAGCAGTTCTTC. Translating it yields CASSLTASEQFF.

In its sample, this clone was seen a few times. The chain uses TRBV7-6 and TRBJ2-3; TRBD2 agrees at 9 bases. After removal of 2 bases from V and 1 base from J, the junction contained 1 base not matched to a gene. The length of the CDR3 is 15 residues. Per germline, CDR1 SGHVS and CDR2 FNYEAQ. DNA for the CDR3: TGTGCCAGCAGCTTATTAGCGGGAGGCACAGATACGCAGTATTTT. This codes for CASSLLAGGTDTQYF. The complete variable domain, with remaining parts taken from reference TRBV7-6 and TRBJ2-3, reads GAGVSQSPRYKVTKRGQDVALRCDPISGHVSLYWYRQALGQGPEFLTYFNYEAQQDKSGLPNDRFSAERPEGSISTLTIQRTEQRDSAMYRCASSLLAGGTDTQYFGPGTRLTVL.

This clone was recorded a few times. The chain employs TRBV5-1 and TRBJ2-7; the D gene is possibly TRBD1 (6 bases). The germline CDR1 and CDR2 sequences are SGHRS and YFSETQ. CDR3 length: 14 amino acids. Trimming shortened V by 3 bases and J by 3 bases, and 13 bases separated the two germline ends. CDR3 sequence: CASSSGYRDYEQYF. CDR3 coding DNA: TGCGCCAGCAGCTCGGGATACAGGGACTACGAGCAGTACTTC.

A note on this clone: A read error is likely, as this CDR3 ends without the conserved phenylalanine or tryptophan. This sequence joins TRBV10-1 and TRBJ2-2; 7 bases map to TRBD2. CDR1 WNHNN and CDR2 SYGVQD come from the germline V gene (reference sequence). V lost 5 bases to trimming and J lost 6 bases; unmatched junction nucleotides: 0. The CDR3 runs to 12 residues. The CDR3 region has the DNA TGCGCCAGCAGTCTAGCGGCCGGGGAGCTGTTTGTT. Translating gives CASSLAAGELFV.

The chain uses TRBV11-2 and TRBJ1-3, with 9 bases matching TRBD1. The CDR3 runs to 17 residues. Germline CDR1 SGHAT, CDR2 FQNNGV. The J segment lost 4 bases and the V segment lost 5 bases, leaving 12 bases of the junction unmatched. This CDR3 is CASSARDRVLRGNTIYF. The DNA of the CDR3 is TGTGCCAGCAGCGCCCGGGACAGGGTTTTAAGGGGAAACACCATATATTTT.

The rearrangement uses TRBV5-4 and TRBJ2-7; 7 nucleotides align to TRBD2. The CDR3 spans 14 residues. Germline-derived CDR1 and CDR2 are SGHNT and YYREEE (reference sequence). The V gene end was trimmed by 4 bases and the J gene end by 2 bases; junction bases not matched to a gene: 6. The CDR3 sequence is CASSKEGLAYEQYF. The CDR3, as DNA: TGTGCCAGCAGCAAAGAAGGACTAGCCTACGAGCAGTACTTC.